This T cell receptor beta chain was identified in a study of OX40 agonist ivuxolimab in advanced cancers. Describing the broader study: Ivuxolimab was a fully human IgG2 agonistic monoclonal antibody targeting the costimulatory receptor OX40 (CD134). Intravenous ivuxolimab was administered to patients every 2 weeks at six dose levels: 0.01, 0.1, 0.3, 1.5, 3 and 10 mg/kg. Of the approximately 54 dose-escalation patients, hepatocellular carcinoma was present in about 20, melanoma in roughly 15, renal cell carcinoma in 9 and head and neck cancer in 9. A male proportion of roughly 80% and a mean age of approximately 58 years, ranging from 23 to 79, were recorded for the dose-escalation cohort. Patients were allowed to have had prior anti-PD-1, anti-PD-L1 or anti-CTLA-4 therapy, and approximately 40% of the dose-escalation patients had previously received checkpoint inhibitors. Partial responses occurred in three dose-escalation patients: two with cutaneous melanoma and one with hepatocellular carcinoma. The point of sequencing TCRbeta in the periphery was to test whether ivuxolimab changed TCR sequence diversity and drove clonal T-cell expansion. The paper covers the monotherapy dose-escalation part of the phase I ivuxolimab trial, which included N ≈ 50 patients.

The trial excluded patients who had a history of autoimmune disease or who were on systemic immunosuppression. Peripheral blood for TCR sequencing was drawn from every dose cohort at baseline, at cycle 4 day 1 and at cycle 7 day 1. The samples were taken from a phase I, first-in-human, multicenter, open-label dose-escalation trial of ivuxolimab. The trial enrolled adults with locally advanced or metastatic head and neck squamous cell, hepatocellular, melanoma or renal cell carcinoma. CD4+ and CD8+ T cells were sorted separately from peripheral blood before TCR sequencing. The CDR3 holds 15 amino acids from the cysteine to the phenylalanine. The CDR3 DNA has 45 bases and is translated from base 1. CDR1 and CDR2 were assigned from the germline V gene (reference sequence) as MNHEY and SMNVEV. V and J are trimmed by 7 bases and 5 bases, and the gene matches miss 11 bases of the junction. Concerning this clone itself: It lacks a known antigen. Base-call qualities are not available, and no considerably larger clone is one nucleotide away.

General findings and caveats noted by the study authors: At doses from 0.1 to 3.0 mg/kg, clonal expansion was seen in both CD4+ and CD8+ blood T cells between baseline and week 6. Partial responders in the 0.1-3.0 mg/kg groups had among the lowest normalized peripheral clonal expansion, especially among CD8+ T cells. After ivuxolimab, CD8+ T cells had more expanded clones than CD4+ T cells on average. The antigen specificity of the clonally expanded peripheral T cells was not determined. Low levels of normalized T-cell clonal expansion were also seen in some nonresponding patients.

To sequence the TCRbeta CDR3 region, genomic DNA was isolated from the sorted cells. TCRbeta CDR3 regions were sequenced using the immunoSEQ Assay. Imported from immuneACCESS, the table was reduced by TCRdb to in-frame sequences with V and J called. These copies leave out some clones; in studies compared against another copy, an unresolved V gene accounts for under half, and the cause of the remainder is not known. The sample yields tens of thousands of clones; 90% to 95% were counted once. The top ten clonotypes cover around 29% of the sample. The specimen comprised CD4+ or CD8+ T cells sorted from blood, sampled in a trial of the OX40 agonist ivuxolimab. The source is an adult with an advanced solid tumor such as melanoma, head and neck, liver or kidney cancer. The rearrangement joined TRBV27 to TRBJ2-5; TRBD1 agrees with 9 junctional bases. The CDR3 here reads CASTPGTGLRETQYF. The bases are TGTGCCAGCACTCCGGGGACAGGGCTCAGGGAGACCCAGTACTTC.